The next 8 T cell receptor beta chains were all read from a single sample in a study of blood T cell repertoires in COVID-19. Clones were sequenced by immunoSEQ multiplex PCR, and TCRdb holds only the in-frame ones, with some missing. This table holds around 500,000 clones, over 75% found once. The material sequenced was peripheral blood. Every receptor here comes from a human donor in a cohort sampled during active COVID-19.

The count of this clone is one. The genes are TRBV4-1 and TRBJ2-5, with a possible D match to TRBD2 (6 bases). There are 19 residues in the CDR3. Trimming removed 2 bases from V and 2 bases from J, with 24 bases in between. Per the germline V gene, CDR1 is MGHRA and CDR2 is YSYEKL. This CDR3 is CASSQKSLGGLEAQETQYF. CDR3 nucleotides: TGCGCCAGCAGCCAAAAATCCCTGGGGGGACTGGAGGCGCAAGAGACCCAGTACTTC.

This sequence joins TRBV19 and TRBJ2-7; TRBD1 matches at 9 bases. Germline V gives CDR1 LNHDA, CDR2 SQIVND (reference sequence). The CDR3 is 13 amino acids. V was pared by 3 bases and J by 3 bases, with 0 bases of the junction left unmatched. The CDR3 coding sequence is TGTGCCAGTAGTATGACAGGGGGCTACGAGCAGTACTTC. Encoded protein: CASSMTGGYEQYF. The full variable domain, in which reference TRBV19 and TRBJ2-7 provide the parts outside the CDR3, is DGGITQSPKYLFRKEGQNVTLSCEQNLNHDAMYWYRQDPGQGLRLIYYSQIVNDFQKGDIAEGYSVSREKKESFPLTVTSAQKNPTAFYLCASSMTGGYEQYFGPGTRLTVT.

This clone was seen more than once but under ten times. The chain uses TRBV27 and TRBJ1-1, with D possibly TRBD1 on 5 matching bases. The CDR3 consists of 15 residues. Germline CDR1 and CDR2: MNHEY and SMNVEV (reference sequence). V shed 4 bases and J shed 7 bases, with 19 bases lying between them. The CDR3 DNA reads TGTGCCAGCAGTTCCACGATCCGAAGACAGTTTGAAGCTTTCTTT. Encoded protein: CASSSTIRRQFEAFF.

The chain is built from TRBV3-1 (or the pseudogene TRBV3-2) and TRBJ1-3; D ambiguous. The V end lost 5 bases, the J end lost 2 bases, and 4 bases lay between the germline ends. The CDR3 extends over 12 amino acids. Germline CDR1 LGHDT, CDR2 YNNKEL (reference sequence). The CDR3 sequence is CASSEPGNTIYF. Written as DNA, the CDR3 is TGTGCCAGCAGCGAGCCTGGAAACACCATATATTTT.

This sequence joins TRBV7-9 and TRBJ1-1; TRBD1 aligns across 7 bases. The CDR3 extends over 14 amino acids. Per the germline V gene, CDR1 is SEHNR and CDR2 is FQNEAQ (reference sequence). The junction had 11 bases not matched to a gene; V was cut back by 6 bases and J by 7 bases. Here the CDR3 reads CASRPTGQVDEAFF. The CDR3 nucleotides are TGTGCCAGCAGACCGACAGGGCAAGTGGATGAAGCTTTCTTT.

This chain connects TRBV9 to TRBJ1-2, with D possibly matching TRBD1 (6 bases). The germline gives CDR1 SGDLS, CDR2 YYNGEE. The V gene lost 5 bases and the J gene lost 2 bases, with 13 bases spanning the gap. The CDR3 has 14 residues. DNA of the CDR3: TGTGCCAGCAGTGCAGGACAGCCCAACTATGGCTACACCTTC. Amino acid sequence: CASSAGQPNYGYTF.

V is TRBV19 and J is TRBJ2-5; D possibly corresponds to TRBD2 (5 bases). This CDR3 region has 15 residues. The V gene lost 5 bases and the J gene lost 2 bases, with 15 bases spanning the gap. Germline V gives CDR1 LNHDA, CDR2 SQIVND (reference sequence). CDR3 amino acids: CASSPQPGSQETQYF. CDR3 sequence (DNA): TGTGCCAGTAGTCCCCAACCGGGGTCGCAAGAGACCCAGTACTTC.

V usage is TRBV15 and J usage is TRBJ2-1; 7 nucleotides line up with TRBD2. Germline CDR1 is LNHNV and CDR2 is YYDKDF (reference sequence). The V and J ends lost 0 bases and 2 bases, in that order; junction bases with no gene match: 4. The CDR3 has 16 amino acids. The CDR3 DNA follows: TGTGCCACCAGCAGAGATCAGAGCGGGACCTACAATGAGCAGTTCTTC. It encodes CATSRDQSGTYNEQFF.